A single TCR beta chain is shown here with its context. TRB was amplified from about 270 ng of peripheral blood genomic DNA per sample. The data were obtained in a study of T cell clusters in autoimmune cytopenias. Background on the study: A median age of around 60 years and mean of around 50 years characterized healthy donor controls.

The CDR3 loop spans 15 amino acids. From germline, CDR1 is MNHEY and CDR2 SMNVEV (reference sequence). Multiplex touch-down PCR amplified TRB using TRB-A and TRB-B pools in one tube. Reanalyzing the multiplex PCR reads, TCRdb keeps one entry per CDR3 protein, without DNA. The sample's table shows over 5,500 distinct CDR3 sequences. The sample also formed part of further work on T cell repertoires in aging, cancer and after chemotherapy. That investigation notes: In each cancer cohort, median generation probability increased across chemotherapy, suggesting thymic output rebounded.

Sequencing was done on a sample of peripheral blood. This TCR was sampled from a human donor in good health. The chain couples TRBV27 to TRBJ2-6; TCRdb calls TRBD1, which cannot be checked without DNA. CDR3 residues: CASSSGTAGANVLTF.